This is a list of T cell receptor beta chains from one sample in a study of Graves' ophthalmopathy and Graves' hyperthyroidism. MiXCR, run by TCRdb on the multiplex PCR reads, gives a single entry per CDR3 protein. The sample records 200,000 to 300,000 distinct CDR3 sequences, around 50% being singletons. The sequencing input was peripheral blood. The receptors were gathered from an adult man with Graves' ophthalmopathy. Each CDR3 is given with its conserved first and last residue. Each record gives: V gene, J gene, clone size, D gene, CDR3 protein, CDR3 DNA. A D gene is named only where the DNA matches it firmly. Part of the rows lack a size; the others show once, few, many or a class for expanded clones.

v_call: TRBV6-1; j_call: TRBJ1-1; clone_size: -; d_call: -; cdr3_aa: CASSENGKRGEAFF; cdr3_nt: TGTGCCAGCAGTGAAAATGGGAAAAGGGGTGAAGCTTTCTTT
v_call: TRBV20-1; j_call: TRBJ1-6; clone_size: -; d_call: TRBD1; cdr3_aa: CSARVGGQGNSPLHF; cdr3_nt: TGCAGTGCTAGAGTTGGGGGACAGGGAAATTCACCCCTCCACTTT
v_call: TRBV7-9; j_call: TRBJ1-1; clone_size: -; d_call: -; cdr3_aa: CASSSRGTLMNTEAFF; cdr3_nt: TGTGCCAGCAGCTCGCGCGGGACACTAATGAACACTGAAGCTTTCTTT
v_call: TRBV28; j_call: TRBJ2-7; clone_size: few; d_call: -; cdr3_aa: CASTPPGTSYEQYF; cdr3_nt: TGTGCCAGCACCCCGCCAGGGACCTCCTACGAGCAGTACTTC
v_call: TRBV7-2; j_call: TRBJ2-2; clone_size: -; d_call: TRBD1; cdr3_aa: CASSWGWDREATGELFF; cdr3_nt: TGTGCCAGCAGCTGGGGTTGGGACAGGGAGGCCACCGGGGAGCTGTTTTTT
v_call: TRBV10-1; j_call: TRBJ1-1; clone_size: few; d_call: -; cdr3_aa: CASSEAGLGTEAFF; cdr3_nt: TGCGCCAGCAGTGAGGCAGGGCTGGGCACTGAAGCTTTCTTT
v_call: TRBV11-2; j_call: TRBJ2-7; clone_size: once; d_call: TRBD2; cdr3_aa: CASSPGLALGSYNEQYF; cdr3_nt: TGTGCCAGCAGCCCCGGACTAGCGTTGGGGTCCTACAATGAGCAGTACTTC
v_call: TRBV5-4; j_call: TRBJ2-5; clone_size: -; d_call: TRBD2; cdr3_aa: CASSLPAGGQETQYF; cdr3_nt: TGTGCCAGCAGCTTGCCAGCGGGGGGGCAAGAGACCCAGTACTTC
v_call: TRBV9; j_call: TRBJ1-6; clone_size: -; d_call: -; cdr3_aa: CASSRGRGTSPLHF; cdr3_nt: TGTGCCAGCAGCCGGGGCAGGGGTACTTCACCCCTCCACTTT
v_call: TRBV24-1; j_call: TRBJ1-2; clone_size: once; d_call: TRBD1; cdr3_aa: CATSDRQGEGYTF; cdr3_nt: TGTGCCACCAGTGACCGACAGGGCGAGGGCTACACCTTC
v_call: TRBV4-1; j_call: TRBJ2-7; clone_size: few; d_call: TRBD1; cdr3_aa: CASSQTGGAGYEQYF; cdr3_nt: TGCGCCAGCAGCCAGACAGGGGGCGCGGGCTACGAGCAGTACTTC
v_call: TRBV12-3/TRBV12-4; j_call: TRBJ1-2; clone_size: -; d_call: -; cdr3_aa: CASSLAKGQHYGYTF; cdr3_nt: TGTGCCAGCAGTCTCGCAAAGGGGCAGCACTATGGCTACACCTTC
v_call: TRBV5-8; j_call: TRBJ1-5; clone_size: -; d_call: -; cdr3_aa: CASSFGTGRVGMPQHF; cdr3_nt: TGTGCCAGCAGCTTTGGTACCGGGAGGGTCGGCATGCCCCAGCATTTT
v_call: TRBV2; j_call: TRBJ1-2; clone_size: few; d_call: TRBD1; cdr3_aa: CASSEKTGGYYGYTF; cdr3_nt: TGTGCCAGCAGCGAAAAGACAGGGGGCTACTATGGCTACACCTTC
v_call: TRBV6-5; j_call: TRBJ2-5; clone_size: few; d_call: TRBD1; cdr3_aa: CASTPGTGSKTQYF; cdr3_nt: TGTGCCAGCACCCCCGGGACAGGATCGAAGACCCAGTACTTC
v_call: TRBV9; j_call: TRBJ2-2; clone_size: few; d_call: -; cdr3_aa: CASSVQGLSGELFF; cdr3_nt: TGTGCCAGCAGCGTCCAGGGTCTCAGCGGGGAGCTGTTTTTT
v_call: TRBV15; j_call: TRBJ1-2; clone_size: once; d_call: TRBD1; cdr3_aa: CATSGRDRAPLEGYTF; cdr3_nt: TGTGCCACCAGCGGCCGGGACAGGGCGCCCCTGGAGGGCTACACCTTC
v_call: TRBV7-2; j_call: TRBJ1-6; clone_size: -; d_call: -; cdr3_aa: CASSQDNKYNSPLHF; cdr3_nt: TGCGCCAGCAGCCAAGATAACAAGTATAATTCACCCCTCCACTTT
v_call: TRBV9; j_call: TRBJ1-5; clone_size: few; d_call: -; cdr3_aa: CASSAGVSNQPQHF; cdr3_nt: TGTGCCAGCAGCGCGGGGGTTAGTAATCAGCCCCAGCATTTT
v_call: TRBV2; j_call: TRBJ2-3; clone_size: -; d_call: TRBD2; cdr3_aa: CASRVGLAVTDTQYF; cdr3_nt: TGTGCCAGCAGGGTGGGACTAGCGGTCACAGATACGCAGTATTTT
v_call: TRBV9; j_call: TRBJ2-7; clone_size: -; d_call: TRBD2; cdr3_aa: CASSPSTSGKAGEQYF; cdr3_nt: TGTGCCAGCAGCCCCTCTACTAGCGGGAAGGCTGGGGAGCAGTACTTC
v_call: TRBV7-9; j_call: TRBJ2-3; clone_size: -; d_call: TRBD2; cdr3_aa: CASSSPERPSGESQYF; cdr3_nt: TGTGCCAGCAGCTCCCCCGAGCGTCCTAGCGGGGAATCGCAGTATTTT
v_call: TRBV29-1; j_call: TRBJ2-5; clone_size: -; d_call: -; cdr3_aa: CSVNRPQETQYF; cdr3_nt: TGCAGCGTAAACCGGCCCCAAGAGACCCAGTACTTC
v_call: TRBV6-5; j_call: TRBJ2-5; clone_size: -; d_call: -; cdr3_aa: CASSYSTLVKETQYF; cdr3_nt: TGTGCCAGCAGTTACTCGACACTAGTCAAGGAGACCCAGTACTTC
v_call: TRBV19; j_call: TRBJ1-1; clone_size: -; d_call: -; cdr3_aa: CASQGQMNTEAFF; cdr3_nt: TGTGCCAGCCAAGGACAGATGAACACTGAAGCTTTCTTT
v_call: TRBV7-9; j_call: TRBJ1-5; clone_size: many; d_call: -; cdr3_aa: CASSLGQSNQPQHF; cdr3_nt: TGTGCCAGCAGCTTAGGTCAGAGCAATCAGCCCCAGCATTTT
v_call: TRBV20-1; j_call: TRBJ2-2; clone_size: -; d_call: TRBD1; cdr3_aa: CSARDPGGTGNRELFF; cdr3_nt: TGCAGTGCTAGAGACCCTGGGGGGACAGGGAACCGGGAGCTGTTTTTT
v_call: TRBV5-8; j_call: TRBJ1-5; clone_size: few; d_call: -; cdr3_aa: CASSSPGPAGNQPQHF; cdr3_nt: TGTGCCAGCAGTTCTCCGGGCCCAGCGGGCAATCAGCCCCAGCATTTT
v_call: TRBV28; j_call: TRBJ2-5; clone_size: many; d_call: TRBD2; cdr3_aa: CASRPWEGQETQYF; cdr3_nt: TGTGCCAGCAGACCCTGGGAGGGCCAAGAGACCCAGTACTTC
v_call: TRBV29-1; j_call: TRBJ1-3; clone_size: once; d_call: -; cdr3_aa: CSQEDTPGNTIYF; cdr3_nt: TGCAGCCAAGAAGACACCCCTGGAAACACCATATATTTT
v_call: TRBV9; j_call: TRBJ2-7; clone_size: few; d_call: -; cdr3_aa: CASSVGERVVRQYF; cdr3_nt: TGTGCCAGCAGCGTCGGTGAGAGGGTGGTACGTCAGTACTTC
v_call: TRBV7-9; j_call: TRBJ1-2; clone_size: -; d_call: -; cdr3_aa: CASSLGQGKFGYTF; cdr3_nt: TGTGCCAGCAGCTTAGGCCAGGGGAAATTTGGCTACACCTTC
v_call: TRBV4-1; j_call: TRBJ1-2; clone_size: -; d_call: -; cdr3_aa: CASSQAFANLDGYTF; cdr3_nt: TGCGCCAGCAGCCAAGCGTTTGCCAACCTGGATGGCTACACCTTC
v_call: TRBV2; j_call: TRBJ1-4; clone_size: -; d_call: -; cdr3_aa: CASSFTGISEKLFF; cdr3_nt: TGTGCCAGCAGCTTCACAGGGATTAGCGAAAAACTGTTTTTT
v_call: TRBV10-3; j_call: TRBJ2-7; clone_size: -; d_call: TRBD2; cdr3_aa: CASSLRLAGAYEQYF; cdr3_nt: TGTGCCAGCAGTTTACGACTAGCGGGAGCCTACGAGCAGTACTTC
v_call: TRBV9; j_call: TRBJ1-2; clone_size: -; d_call: TRBD1; cdr3_aa: CASSVDRADNYGYTF; cdr3_nt: TGTGCCAGCAGCGTGGACAGGGCGGATAACTATGGCTACACCTTC
v_call: TRBV6-5; j_call: TRBJ1-1; clone_size: -; d_call: -; cdr3_aa: CASSFNELRTGAFF; cdr3_nt: TGTGCCAGCAGTTTTAATGAGTTAAGGACGGGAGCTTTCTTT
v_call: TRBV2; j_call: TRBJ2-7; clone_size: -; d_call: -; cdr3_aa: CASSFTASDGYEQYF; cdr3_nt: TGTGCCAGCAGCTTCACGGCTAGCGACGGCTACGAGCAGTACTTC
v_call: TRBV7-9; j_call: TRBJ1-3; clone_size: few; d_call: -; cdr3_aa: CASSSGGENTIYF; cdr3_nt: TGTGCCAGCAGCTCGGGAGGTGAAAACACCATATATTTT
v_call: TRBV14; j_call: TRBJ1-2; clone_size: -; d_call: TRBD1; cdr3_aa: CASSQVQGASGYTF; cdr3_nt: TGTGCCAGCAGCCAAGTCCAGGGGGCGAGCGGCTACACCTTC
v_call: TRBV19; j_call: TRBJ1-1; clone_size: once; d_call: -; cdr3_aa: CASSIRQAGEAFF; cdr3_nt: TGTGCCAGTAGTATAAGGCAGGCTGGTGAAGCTTTCTTT
v_call: TRBV29-1; j_call: TRBJ1-4; clone_size: -; d_call: -; cdr3_aa: CSVVLGTNEKLFF; cdr3_nt: TGCAGCGTTGTATTAGGAACTAATGAAAAACTGTTTTTT